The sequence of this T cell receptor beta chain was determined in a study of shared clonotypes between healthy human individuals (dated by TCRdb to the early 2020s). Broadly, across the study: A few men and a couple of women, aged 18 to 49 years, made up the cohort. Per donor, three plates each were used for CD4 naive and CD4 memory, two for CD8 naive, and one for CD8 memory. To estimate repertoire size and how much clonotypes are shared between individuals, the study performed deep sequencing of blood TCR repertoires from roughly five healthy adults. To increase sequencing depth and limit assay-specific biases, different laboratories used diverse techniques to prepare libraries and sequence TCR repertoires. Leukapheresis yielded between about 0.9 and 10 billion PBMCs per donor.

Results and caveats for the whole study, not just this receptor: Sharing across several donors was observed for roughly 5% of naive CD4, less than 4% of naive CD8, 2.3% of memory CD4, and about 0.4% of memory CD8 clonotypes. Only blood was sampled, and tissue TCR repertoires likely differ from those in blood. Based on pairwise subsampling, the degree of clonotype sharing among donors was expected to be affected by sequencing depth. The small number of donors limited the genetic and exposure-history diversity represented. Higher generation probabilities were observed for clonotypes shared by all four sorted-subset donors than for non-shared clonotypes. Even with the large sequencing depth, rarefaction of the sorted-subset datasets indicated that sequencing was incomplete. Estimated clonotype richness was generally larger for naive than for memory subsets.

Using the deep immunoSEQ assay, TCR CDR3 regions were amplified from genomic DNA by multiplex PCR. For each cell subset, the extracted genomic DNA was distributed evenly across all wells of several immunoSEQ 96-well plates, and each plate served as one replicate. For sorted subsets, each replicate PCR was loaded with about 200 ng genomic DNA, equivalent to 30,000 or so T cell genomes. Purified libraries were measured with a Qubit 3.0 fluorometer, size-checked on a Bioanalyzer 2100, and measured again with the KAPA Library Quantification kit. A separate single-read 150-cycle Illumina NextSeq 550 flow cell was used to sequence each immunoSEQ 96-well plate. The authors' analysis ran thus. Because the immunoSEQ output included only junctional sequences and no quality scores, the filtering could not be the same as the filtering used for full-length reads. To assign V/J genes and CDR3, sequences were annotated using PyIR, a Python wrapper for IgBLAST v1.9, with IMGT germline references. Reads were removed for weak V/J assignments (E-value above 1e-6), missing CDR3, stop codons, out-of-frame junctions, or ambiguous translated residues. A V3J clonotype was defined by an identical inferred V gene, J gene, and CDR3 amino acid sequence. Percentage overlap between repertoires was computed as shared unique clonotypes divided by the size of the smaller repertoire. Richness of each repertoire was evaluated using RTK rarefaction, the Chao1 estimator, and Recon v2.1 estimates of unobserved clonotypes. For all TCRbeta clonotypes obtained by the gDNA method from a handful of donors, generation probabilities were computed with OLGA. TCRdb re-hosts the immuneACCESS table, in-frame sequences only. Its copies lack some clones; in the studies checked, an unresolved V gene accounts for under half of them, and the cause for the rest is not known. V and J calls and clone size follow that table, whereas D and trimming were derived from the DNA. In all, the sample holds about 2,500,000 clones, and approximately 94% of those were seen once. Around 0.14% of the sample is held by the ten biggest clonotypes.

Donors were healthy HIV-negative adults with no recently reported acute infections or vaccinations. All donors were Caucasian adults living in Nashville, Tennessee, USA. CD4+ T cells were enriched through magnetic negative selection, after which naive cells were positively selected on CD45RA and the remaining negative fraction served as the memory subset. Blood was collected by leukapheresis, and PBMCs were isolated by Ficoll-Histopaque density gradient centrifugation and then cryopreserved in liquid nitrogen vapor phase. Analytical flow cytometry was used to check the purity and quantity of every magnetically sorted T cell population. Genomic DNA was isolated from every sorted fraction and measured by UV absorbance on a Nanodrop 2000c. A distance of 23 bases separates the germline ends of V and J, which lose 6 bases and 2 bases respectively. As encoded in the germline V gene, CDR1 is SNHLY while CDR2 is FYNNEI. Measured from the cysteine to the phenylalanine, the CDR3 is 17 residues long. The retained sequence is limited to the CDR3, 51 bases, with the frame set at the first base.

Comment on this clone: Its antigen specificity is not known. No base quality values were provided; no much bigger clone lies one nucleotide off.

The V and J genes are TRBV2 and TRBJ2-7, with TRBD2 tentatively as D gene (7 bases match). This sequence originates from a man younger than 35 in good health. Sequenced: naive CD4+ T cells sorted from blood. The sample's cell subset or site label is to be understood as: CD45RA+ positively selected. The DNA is TGTGCCAGCAGGGGGGCCCCGGGGGCTAGCGGTACCTACGAGCAGTACTTC. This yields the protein CASRGAPGASGTYEQYF.